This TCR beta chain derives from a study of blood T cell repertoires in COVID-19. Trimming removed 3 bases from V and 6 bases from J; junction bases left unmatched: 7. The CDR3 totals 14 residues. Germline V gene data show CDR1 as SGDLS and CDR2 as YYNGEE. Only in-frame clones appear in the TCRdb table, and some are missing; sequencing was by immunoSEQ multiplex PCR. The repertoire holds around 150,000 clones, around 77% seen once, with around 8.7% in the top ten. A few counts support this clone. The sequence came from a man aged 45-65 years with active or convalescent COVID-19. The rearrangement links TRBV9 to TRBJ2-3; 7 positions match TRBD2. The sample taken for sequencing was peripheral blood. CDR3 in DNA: TGTGCCAGCAGCGCAAGGACTAGTTTGGATACGCAGTATTTT. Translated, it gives CASSARTSLDTQYF.